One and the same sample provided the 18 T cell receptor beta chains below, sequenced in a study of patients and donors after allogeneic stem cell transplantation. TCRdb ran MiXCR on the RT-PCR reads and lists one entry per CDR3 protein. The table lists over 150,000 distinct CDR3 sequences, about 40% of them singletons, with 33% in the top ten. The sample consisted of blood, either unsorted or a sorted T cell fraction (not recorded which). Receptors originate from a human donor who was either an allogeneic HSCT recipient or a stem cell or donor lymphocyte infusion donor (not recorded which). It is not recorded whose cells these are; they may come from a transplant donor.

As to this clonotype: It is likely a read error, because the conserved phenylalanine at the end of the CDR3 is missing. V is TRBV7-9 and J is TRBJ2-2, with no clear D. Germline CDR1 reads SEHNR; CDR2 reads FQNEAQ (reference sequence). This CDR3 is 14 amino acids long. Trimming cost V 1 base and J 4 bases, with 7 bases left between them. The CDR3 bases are TGTGCCAGCAGCTTAGACCTCCTCACCGGGGAGCTGTTTTTG. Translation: CASSLDLLTGELFL.

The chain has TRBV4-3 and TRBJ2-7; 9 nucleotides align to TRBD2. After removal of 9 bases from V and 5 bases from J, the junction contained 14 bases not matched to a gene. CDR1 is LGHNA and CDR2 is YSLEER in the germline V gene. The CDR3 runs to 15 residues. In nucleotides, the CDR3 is TGCGCCAGTTCTATAGGCGGGAGGGCCCTCGACGAGCAGTACTTC. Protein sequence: CASSIGGRALDEQYF.

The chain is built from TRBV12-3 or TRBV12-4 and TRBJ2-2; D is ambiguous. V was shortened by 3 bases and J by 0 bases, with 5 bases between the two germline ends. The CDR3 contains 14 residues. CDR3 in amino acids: CASSFVANTGELFF. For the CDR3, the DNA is TGTGCCAGCAGTTTTGTGGCGAACACCGGGGAGCTGTTTTTT.

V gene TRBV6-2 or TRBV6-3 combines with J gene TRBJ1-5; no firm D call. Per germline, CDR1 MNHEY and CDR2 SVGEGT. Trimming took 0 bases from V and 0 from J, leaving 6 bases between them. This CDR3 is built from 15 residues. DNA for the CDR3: TGTGCCAGCAGTTACTCGTCAGATAGCAATCAGCCCCAGCATTTT. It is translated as CASSYSSDSNQPQHF.

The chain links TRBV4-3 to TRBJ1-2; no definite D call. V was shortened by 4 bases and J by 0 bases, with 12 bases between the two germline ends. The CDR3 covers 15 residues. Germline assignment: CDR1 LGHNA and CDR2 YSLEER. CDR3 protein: CASSRTRAANYGYTF. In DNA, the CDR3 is TGCGCCAGCAGCCGGACGCGGGCAGCTAACTATGGCTACACCTTC.

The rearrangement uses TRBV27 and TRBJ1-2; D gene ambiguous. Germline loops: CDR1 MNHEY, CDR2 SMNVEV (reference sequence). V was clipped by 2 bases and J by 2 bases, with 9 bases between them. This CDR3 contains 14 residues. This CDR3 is CASSLTSANYGYTF. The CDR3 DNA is TGTGCCAGCAGTTTAACGTCCGCGAACTATGGCTACACCTTC.

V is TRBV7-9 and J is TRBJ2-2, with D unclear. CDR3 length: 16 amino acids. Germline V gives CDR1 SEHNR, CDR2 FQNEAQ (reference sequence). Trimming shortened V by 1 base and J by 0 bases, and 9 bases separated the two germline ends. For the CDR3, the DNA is TGTGCCAGCAGCTTAGGATCCAGCCCGAACACCGGGGAGCTGTTTTTT. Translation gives CASSLGSSPNTGELFF.

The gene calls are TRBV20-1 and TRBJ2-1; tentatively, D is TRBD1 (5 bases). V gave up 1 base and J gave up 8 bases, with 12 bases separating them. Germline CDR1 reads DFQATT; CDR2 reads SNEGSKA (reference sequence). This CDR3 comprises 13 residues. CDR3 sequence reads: CSARGQGVDEQFF. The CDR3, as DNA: TGCAGTGCTAGAGGTCAGGGCGTCGATGAGCAGTTCTTC.

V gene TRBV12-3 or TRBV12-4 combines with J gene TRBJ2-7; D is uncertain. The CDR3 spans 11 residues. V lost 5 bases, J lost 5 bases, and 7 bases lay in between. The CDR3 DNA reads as TGTGCCAGCAGTACCCCTCACGAGCAGTACTTC. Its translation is CASSTPHEQYF.

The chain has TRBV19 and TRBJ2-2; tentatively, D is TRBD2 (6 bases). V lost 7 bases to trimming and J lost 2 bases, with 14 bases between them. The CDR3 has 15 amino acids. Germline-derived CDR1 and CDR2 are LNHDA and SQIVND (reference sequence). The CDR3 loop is CASTPARGNTGELFF. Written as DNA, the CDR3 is TGTGCCAGTACCCCGGCGCGGGGCAACACCGGGGAGCTGTTTTTT.

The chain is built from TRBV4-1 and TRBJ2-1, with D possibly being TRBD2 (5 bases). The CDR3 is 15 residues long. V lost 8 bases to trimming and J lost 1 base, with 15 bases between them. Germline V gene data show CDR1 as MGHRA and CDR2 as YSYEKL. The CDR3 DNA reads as TGCGCCAGCCGACTACCGGGCGGGTCCTACAATGAGCAGTTCTTC. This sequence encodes CASRLPGGSYNEQFF.

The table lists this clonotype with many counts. CDR3 in DNA: TGTGCCTACGGAGAGACCCAGTACTTC. Protein sequence: CAYGETQYF. The chain links TRBV30 to TRBJ2-5; D ambiguous. The V end lost 7 bases, the J end lost 4 bases, and 4 bases lay between the germline ends. CDR1 is GTSNPN and CDR2 is SVGIG in the germline V gene (reference sequence). This CDR3 contains 9 residues.

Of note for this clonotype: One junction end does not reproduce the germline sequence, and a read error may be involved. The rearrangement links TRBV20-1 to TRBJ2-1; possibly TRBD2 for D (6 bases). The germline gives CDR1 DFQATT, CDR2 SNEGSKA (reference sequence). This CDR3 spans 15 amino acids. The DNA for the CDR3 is TGCAGTGCTAGAGGCCGGAGGGGTACCTACAATAAGCAGTTCTTC. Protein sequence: CSARGRRGTYNKQFF.

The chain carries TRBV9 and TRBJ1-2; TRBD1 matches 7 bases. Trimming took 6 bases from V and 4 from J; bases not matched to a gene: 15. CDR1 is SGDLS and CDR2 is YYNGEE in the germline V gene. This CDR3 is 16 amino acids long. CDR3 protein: CASTSPGTATPYGYTF. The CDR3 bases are TGTGCCAGCACCTCCCCTGGGACAGCCACCCCCTATGGCTACACCTTC.

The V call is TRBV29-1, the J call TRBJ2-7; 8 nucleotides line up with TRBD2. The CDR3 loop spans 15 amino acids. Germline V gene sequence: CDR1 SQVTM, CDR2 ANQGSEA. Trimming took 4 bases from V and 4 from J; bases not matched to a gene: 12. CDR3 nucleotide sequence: TGCAGCGTTGGCAGCAGCGGGGGCAGTAGGTACGAGCAGTACTTC. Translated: CSVGSSGGSRYEQYF.

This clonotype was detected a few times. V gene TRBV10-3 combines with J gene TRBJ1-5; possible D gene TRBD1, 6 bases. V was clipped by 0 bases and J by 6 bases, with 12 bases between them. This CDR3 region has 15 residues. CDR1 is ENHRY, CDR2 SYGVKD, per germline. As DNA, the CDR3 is TGTGCCATCAGTGAGTCGGCAGGGGTTGGTCAGCCCCAGCATTTT. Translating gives CAISESAGVGQPQHF.

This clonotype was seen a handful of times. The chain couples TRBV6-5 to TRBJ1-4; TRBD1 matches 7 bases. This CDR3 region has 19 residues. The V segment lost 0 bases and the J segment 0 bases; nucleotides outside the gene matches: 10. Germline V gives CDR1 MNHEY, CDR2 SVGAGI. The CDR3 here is CASSYSTGPSFPTNEKLFF. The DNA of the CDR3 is TGTGCCAGCAGTTACTCGACAGGGCCCTCCTTTCCAACTAATGAAAAACTGTTTTTT.

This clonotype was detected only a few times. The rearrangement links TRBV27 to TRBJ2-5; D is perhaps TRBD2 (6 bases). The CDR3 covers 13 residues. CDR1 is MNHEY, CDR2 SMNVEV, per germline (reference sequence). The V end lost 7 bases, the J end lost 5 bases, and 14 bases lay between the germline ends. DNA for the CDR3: TGTGCCAGCACTGGGCTCGGGAGTGAGACCCAGTACTTC. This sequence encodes CASTGLGSETQYF.